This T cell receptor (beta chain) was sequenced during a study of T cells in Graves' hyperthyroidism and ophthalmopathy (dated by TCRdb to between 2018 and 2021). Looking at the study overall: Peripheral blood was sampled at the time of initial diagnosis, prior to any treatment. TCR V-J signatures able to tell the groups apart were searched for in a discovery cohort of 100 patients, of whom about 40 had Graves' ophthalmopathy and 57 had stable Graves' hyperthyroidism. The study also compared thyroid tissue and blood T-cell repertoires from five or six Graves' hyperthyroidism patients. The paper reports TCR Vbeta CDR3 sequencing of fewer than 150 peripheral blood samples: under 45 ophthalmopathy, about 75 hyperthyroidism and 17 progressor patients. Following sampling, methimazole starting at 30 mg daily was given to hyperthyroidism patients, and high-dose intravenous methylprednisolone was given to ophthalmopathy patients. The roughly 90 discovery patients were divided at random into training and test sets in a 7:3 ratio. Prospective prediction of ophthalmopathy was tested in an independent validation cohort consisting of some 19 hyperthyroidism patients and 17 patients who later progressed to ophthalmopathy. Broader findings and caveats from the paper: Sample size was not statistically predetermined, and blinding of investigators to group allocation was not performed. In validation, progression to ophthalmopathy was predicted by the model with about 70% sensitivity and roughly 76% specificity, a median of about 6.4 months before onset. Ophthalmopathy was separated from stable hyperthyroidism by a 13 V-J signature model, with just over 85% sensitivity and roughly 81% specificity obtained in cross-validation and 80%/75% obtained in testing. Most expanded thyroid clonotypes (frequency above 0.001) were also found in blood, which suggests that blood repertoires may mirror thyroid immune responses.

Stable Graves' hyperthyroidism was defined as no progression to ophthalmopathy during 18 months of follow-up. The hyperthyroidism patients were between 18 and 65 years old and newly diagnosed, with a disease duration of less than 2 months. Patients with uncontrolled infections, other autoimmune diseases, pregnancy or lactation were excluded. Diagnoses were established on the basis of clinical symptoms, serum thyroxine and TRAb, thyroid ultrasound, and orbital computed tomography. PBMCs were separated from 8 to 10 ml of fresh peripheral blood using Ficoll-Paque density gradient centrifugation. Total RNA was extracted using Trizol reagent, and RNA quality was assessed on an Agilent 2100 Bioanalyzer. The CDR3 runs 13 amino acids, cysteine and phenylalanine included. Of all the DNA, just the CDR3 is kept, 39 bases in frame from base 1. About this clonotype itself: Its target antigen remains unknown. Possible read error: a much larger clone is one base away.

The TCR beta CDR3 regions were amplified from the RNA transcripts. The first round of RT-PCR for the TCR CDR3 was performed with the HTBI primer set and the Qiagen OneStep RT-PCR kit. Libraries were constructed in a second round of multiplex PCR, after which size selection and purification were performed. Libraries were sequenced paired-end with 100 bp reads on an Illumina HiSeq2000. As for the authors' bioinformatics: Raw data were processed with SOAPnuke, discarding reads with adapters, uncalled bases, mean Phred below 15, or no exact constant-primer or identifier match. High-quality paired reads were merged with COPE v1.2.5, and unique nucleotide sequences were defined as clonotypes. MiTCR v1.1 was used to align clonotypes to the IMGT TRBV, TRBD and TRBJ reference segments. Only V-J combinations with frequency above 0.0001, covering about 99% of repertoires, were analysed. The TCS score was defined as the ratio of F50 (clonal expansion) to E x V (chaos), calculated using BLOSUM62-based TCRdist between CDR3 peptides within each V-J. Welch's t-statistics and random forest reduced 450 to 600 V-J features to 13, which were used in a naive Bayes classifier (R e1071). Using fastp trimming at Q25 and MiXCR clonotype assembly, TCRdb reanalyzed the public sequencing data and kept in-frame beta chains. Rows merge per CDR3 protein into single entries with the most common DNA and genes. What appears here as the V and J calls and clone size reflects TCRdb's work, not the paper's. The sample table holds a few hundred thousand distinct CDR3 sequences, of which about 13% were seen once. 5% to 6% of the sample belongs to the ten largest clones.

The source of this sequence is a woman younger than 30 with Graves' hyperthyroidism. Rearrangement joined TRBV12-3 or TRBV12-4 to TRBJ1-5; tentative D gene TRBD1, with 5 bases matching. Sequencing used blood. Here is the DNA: TGTGCCAGCAGTTTCTGGGGCAATCGGCCCCAGCATTTT. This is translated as CASSFWGNRPQHF.